This T cell receptor beta chain was obtained from a study of identifying expanded T cells in peripheral blood. Overall study findings and caveats: Across healthy donors, higher total template counts meant significantly greater approximately two-week count variance. Over about two and four weeks, about 17 and 20 clones changed, versus approximately 1.1 between replicates.

No infections or other immune events were documented during collection. Assay used: immunoSEQ multiplex PCR; TCRdb lists only in-frame clones, some missing. This sample has more than 75,000 clones, with more than 70% found just once. Turning to this clone: As yet, its antigen is unknown.

CDR3 length equals 16 residues. V was shortened by 4 bases and J by 3 bases, with 15 bases between the two germline ends. Germline assignment: CDR1 MNHEY and CDR2 SVGAGI. Input material: blood. This receptor was identified in a person between 18 and 69 years old in good health. The chain couples TRBV6-5 to TRBJ2-2; TRBD1 might be the D (6 bases). CDR3 sequence reads: CASSLGQGMDTGELFF. DNA of the CDR3: TGTGCCAGCAGTTTGGGGCAGGGGATGGACACCGGGGAGCTGTTTTTT.